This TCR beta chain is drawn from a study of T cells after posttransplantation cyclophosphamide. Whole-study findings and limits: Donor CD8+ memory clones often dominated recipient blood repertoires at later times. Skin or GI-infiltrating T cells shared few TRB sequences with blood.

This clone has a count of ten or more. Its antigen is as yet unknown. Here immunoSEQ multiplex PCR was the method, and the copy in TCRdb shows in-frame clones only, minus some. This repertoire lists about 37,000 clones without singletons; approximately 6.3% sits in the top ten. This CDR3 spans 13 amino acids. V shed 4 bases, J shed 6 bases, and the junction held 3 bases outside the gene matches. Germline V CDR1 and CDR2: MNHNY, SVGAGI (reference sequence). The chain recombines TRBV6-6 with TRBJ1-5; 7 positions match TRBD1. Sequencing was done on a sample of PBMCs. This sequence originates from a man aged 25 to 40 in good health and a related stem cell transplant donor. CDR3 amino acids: CASSLQGSQPQHF. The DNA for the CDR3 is TGTGCCAGCAGTTTACAGGGGAGTCAGCCCCAGCATTTT.